The clone carrying this T cell receptor (beta chain) was recorded a few times. This specimen belongs to a study of neoadjuvant anti-PD-1 for oral cavity cancer. Study details: Patients without progression got a fourth dose around day 43.

Documented time point: after neoadjuvant nivolumab, at surgical resection. Patients had HPV-negative, locally advanced oral cavity squamous cell carcinoma. The CDR3 covers 15 residues. Germline lookup yields CDR1 LGHNA and CDR2 YNFKEQ. Losses at the gene ends were 1 base for V and 9 bases for J; bases not matched to a gene: 10. Tumor libraries mostly used 4.5 to 5.5 ug genomic DNA, two replicates each. Method: immunoSEQ multiplex PCR; TCRdb's copy keeps in-frame clones and lacks some. The top ten clones hold 15% to 20% of a sample with about 23,000 clones, 26% of them seen once. V and J are TRBV4-2 and TRBJ2-7; TRBD2 matches 9 bases. This receptor was identified in a person aged 35-79 years with oral cavity squamous cell carcinoma. Sequences were derived from tumor tissue, sampled after nivolumab (anti-PD-1) treatment. CDR3 in amino acids: CASSQGPREREVQYF. CDR3 bases: TGTGCCAGCAGCCAAGGCCCCCGTGAGCGGGAGGTGCAGTACTTC.